These T cell receptor beta chains were read from a single sample in a study of type 1 regulatory T cells. These receptors have no known antigen. TCRdb re-derived calls from the reads in MiXCR, one entry per CDR3 protein. The table lists more than 60,000 distinct CDR3 sequences, about 48% of them singletons. Sequenced: cultured non-Tr1 T cells, either the whole culture or a sorted T cell fraction (not recorded which). These receptors originate from a human donor in good health. The CDR3 runs from the conserved cysteine through the conserved F or W. The D gene is left open where the match is weak. A clone size is listed for some rows: how often the clone was seen (once, few, many), or a class if it is expanded.

clone_size j_call v_call d_call cdr3_nt cdr3_aa
NA TRBJ2-1 TRBV7-8 NA TGTGCCAGCAGCTTACAGGCAGGAGCGCGCACCAATGAGCAGTTCTTC CASSLQAGARTNEQFF
NA TRBJ2-3 TRBV7-2 NA TGTGCCAGCAGCTTAGAGGGGATCACAGATACGCAGTATTTT CASSLEGITDTQYF
NA TRBJ1-5 TRBV7-2 NA TGTGCCAGCAGCCCTCGGACAGTTAGCAATCAGCCCCAGCATTTT CASSPRTVSNQPQHF
many TRBJ2-2 TRBV20-1 NA TGCAGTGCGCAGGGGTTGAACACCGGGGAGCTGTTTTTT CSAQGLNTGELFF
NA TRBJ1-5 TRBV20-1 TRBD1 TGCAGTGCTAAGGGACAGAACAATCAGCCCCAGCATTTT CSAKGQNNQPQHF
NA TRBJ2-5 TRBV12-3/TRBV12-4 NA TGTGCCAGCAGCCGACAGATCCAAGAGACCCAGTACTTC CASSRQIQETQYF
NA TRBJ2-5 TRBV5-5 NA TGTGCCAGCAGGTCCGGGACTCTTCCCCTAGAGACCCAGTACTTC CASRSGTLPLETQYF
NA TRBJ2-1 TRBV12-3/TRBV12-4 NA TGTGCCAGCAGTTTTGGGTCCCGGGTAGCACTGTTCTTC CASSFGSRVALFF
NA TRBJ2-3 TRBV6-1 NA TGTGCCAGCACCGAGGGGTCGATGTCGGATACGCAGTATTTT CASTEGSMSDTQYF
few TRBJ2-7 TRBV18 TRBD2 TGTGCCAGCTCTTCCGGGACTAGCGGCTACGAGCAGTACTTC CASSSGTSGYEQYF
NA TRBJ1-1 TRBV5-1 TRBD1 TGCGCCAGATCAAATCAGGGGGCGAACACTGAAGCTTTCTTT CARSNQGANTEAFF
NA TRBJ2-7 TRBV6-6 TRBD1 TGTGCCAGCAGGTGGGGACAGGGAACCTACGAGCAGTACTTC CASRWGQGTYEQYF
NA TRBJ2-1 TRBV5-1 TRBD2 TGCGCCAGCAGTTTACGGGCCCAAGGTAGCGGGGAGGACGAGCAGTTCTTC CASSLRAQGSGEDEQFF
NA TRBJ2-7 TRBV6-5 TRBD1 TGTGCCAGCATCCGGACAGGGACCTACGAGCAGTACTTC CASIRTGTYEQYF
few TRBJ2-6 TRBV6-2/TRBV6-3 NA TGTGCCAGCAGTTACTCATCGTCTCAGCGCTCTGGGGCCAACGTCCTGACTTTC CASSYSSSQRSGANVLTF
NA TRBJ2-5 TRBV11-3 TRBD2 TGTGCCAGCAGCCCGGGACTAGCGGGGGGGCGACCAGAGACCCAGTACTTC CASSPGLAGGRPETQYF
NA TRBJ2-7 TRBV5-1 TRBD2 TGCGCCAGCAGCGCGGGGGGGCAGGGTCGGCGCGAGCAGTACTTC CASSAGGQGRREQYF
NA TRBJ1-6 TRBV20-1 NA TGCAGTGCTAAACCCCACGGAGAGGGATGGCCCCTCCACTTT CSAKPHGEGWPLHF
NA TRBJ1-6 TRBV3-1 NA TGTGCCAGCAGCCAAGCTAGCCGGACGGATAATTCACCCCTCCACTTT CASSQASRTDNSPLHF
NA TRBJ1-1 TRBV12-3/TRBV12-4 NA TGTGCCAGCAGTACAGGGTTGGGCACTGAAGCTTTCTTT CASSTGLGTEAFF
NA TRBJ2-3 TRBV7-2 NA TGTGCCAGCAGCTTTGGTCGCACAGATACGCAGTATTTT CASSFGRTDTQYF
NA TRBJ2-3 TRBV7-9 NA TGTGCCAGCCGGGCCGCGGACACCACAGATACGCAGTATTTT CASRAADTTDTQYF
few TRBJ2-5 TRBV4-1 TRBD2 TGCGCCAGCAGCCAAGTGGGACTAGCGGGGTTGCAAGAGACCCAGTACTTC CASSQVGLAGLQETQYF
NA TRBJ2-7 TRBV28 NA TGTGCCAGCTCCGGATCCTACGAGCAGTACTTC CASSGSYEQYF
few TRBJ2-6 TRBV9 NA TGTGCCAGCAGCGTCGCGGTGGGACAATCCCCAACCTCTGGGGCCAACGTCCTGACTTTC CASSVAVGQSPTSGANVLTF
NA TRBJ2-7 TRBV10-3 NA TGTGCCATCAGCTCTATTACCCCACCTGGGGAGCAGTACTTC CAISSITPPGEQYF
few TRBJ1-2 TRBV20-1 TRBD1 TGCAGTGCCAGGGACAGGGTTAGCCATGGCTACACCTTC CSARDRVSHGYTF